The text below deals with one T cell receptor (beta chain). Participants reported their clinical history, and cohort assignment relied on those reports. The data are from a study of blood T cell repertoires in COVID-19. Study overall: Donors in the United States, Italy and Spain gave samples during acute or convalescent COVID-19. Sample material is recorded as cDNA or gDNA derived from T cells, B-cell-depleted T cells, or PBMCs.

In the study's own analysis: Estimates of nucleated cell counts were drawn from the amplification of reference gene primers. The assay was immunoSEQ multiplex PCR, and TCRdb's table has in-frame clones only and misses some. The D gene and trimming were derived from the DNA, and the V and J assignments and clone size from that table. Among approximately 280,000 clones listed, roughly 86% were seen once. CDR1 is MGHRA and CDR2 is YSYEKL in the germline V gene. The CDR3 is 19 residues long. The V end was cut by 1 base, the J end by 3 bases, with 23 bases between. The receptor comes from a woman aged 55-69 years who had recovered from COVID-19. The specimen sequenced was PBMCs or T cells enriched from blood (not recorded which). The chain carries TRBV4-1 and TRBJ2-3; tentatively, D is TRBD2 (6 bases). CDR3 nucleotide sequence: TGCGCCAGCAGCCAAGGTATATTCGGGAGAGGAGGTGGGACAGATACGCAGTATTTT. It yields the protein CASSQGIFGRGGGTDTQYF.